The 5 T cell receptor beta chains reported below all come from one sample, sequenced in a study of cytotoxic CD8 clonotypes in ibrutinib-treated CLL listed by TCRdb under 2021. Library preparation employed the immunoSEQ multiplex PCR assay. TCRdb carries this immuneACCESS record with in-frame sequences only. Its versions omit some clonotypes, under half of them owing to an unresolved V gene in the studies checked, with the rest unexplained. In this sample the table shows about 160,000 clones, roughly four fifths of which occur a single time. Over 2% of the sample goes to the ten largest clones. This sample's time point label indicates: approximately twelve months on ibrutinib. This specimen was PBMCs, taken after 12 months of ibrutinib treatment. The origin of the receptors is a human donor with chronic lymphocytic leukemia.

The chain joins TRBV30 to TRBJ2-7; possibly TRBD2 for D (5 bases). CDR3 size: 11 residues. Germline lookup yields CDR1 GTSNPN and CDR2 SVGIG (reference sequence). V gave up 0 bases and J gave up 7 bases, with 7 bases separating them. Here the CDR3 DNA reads TGTGCCTGGAGTGTAACGGGGGAGCAGTACTTC. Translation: CAWSVTGEQYF. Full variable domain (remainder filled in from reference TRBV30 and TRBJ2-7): SQTIHQWPATLVQPVGSPLSLECTVEGTSNPNLYWYRQAAGRGLQLLFYSVGIGQISSEVPQNLSASRPQDRQFILSSKKLLLSDSGFYLCAWSVTGEQYFGPGTRLTVT.

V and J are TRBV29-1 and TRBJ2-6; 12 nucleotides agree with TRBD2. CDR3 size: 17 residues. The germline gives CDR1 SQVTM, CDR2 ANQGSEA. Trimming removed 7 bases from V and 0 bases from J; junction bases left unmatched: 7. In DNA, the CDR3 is TGCAGCGCCCTGACTAGCGGGAGAGCCTCTGGGGCCAACGTCCTGACTTTC. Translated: CSALTSGRASGANVLTF. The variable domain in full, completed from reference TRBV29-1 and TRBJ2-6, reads SAVISQKPSRDICQRGTSLTIQCQVDSQVTMMFWYRQQPGQSLTLIATANQGSEATYESGFVIDKFPISRPNLTFSTLTVSNMSPEDSSIYLCSALTSGRASGANVLTFGAGSRLTVL.

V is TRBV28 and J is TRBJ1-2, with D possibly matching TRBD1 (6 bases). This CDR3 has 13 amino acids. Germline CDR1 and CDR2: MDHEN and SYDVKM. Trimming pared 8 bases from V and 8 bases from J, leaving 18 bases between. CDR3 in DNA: TGTGCCAGCGGACACTCCAGGGGAAGCGGCTACACCTTC. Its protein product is CASGHSRGSGYTF.

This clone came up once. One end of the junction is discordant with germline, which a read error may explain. CDR3 protein: CAGSPGTSGGVNEQFF. CDR3 bases: TGTGCCGGCAGCCCCGGGACTAGCGGGGGGGTGAATGAGCAGTTCTTC. The rearrangement uses TRBV9 and TRBJ2-1, with 16 bases lining up with TRBD2. The germline V gene encodes CDR1 SGDLS and CDR2 YYNGEE. There are 16 residues in the CDR3. Drawing the rest from reference TRBV9 and TRBJ2-1, the complete variable domain is DSGVTQTPKHLITATGQRVTLRCSPRSGDLSVYWYQQSLDQGLQFLIQYYNGEERAKGNILERFSAQQFPDLHSELNLSSLELGDSALYFCAGSPGTSGGVNEQFFGPGTRLTVL.

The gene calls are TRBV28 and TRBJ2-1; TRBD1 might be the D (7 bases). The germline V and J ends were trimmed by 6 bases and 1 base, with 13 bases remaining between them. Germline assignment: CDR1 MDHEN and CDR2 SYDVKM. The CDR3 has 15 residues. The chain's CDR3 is CASSRQGGSYNEQFF. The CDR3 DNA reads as TGTGCCAGCAGCCGACAGGGAGGATCCTACAATGAGCAGTTCTTC. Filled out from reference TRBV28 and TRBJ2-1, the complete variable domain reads DVKVTQSSRYLVKRTGEKVFLECVQDMDHENMFWYRQDPGLGLRLIYFSYDVKMKEKGDIPEGYSVSREKKERFSLILESASTNQTSMYLCASSRQGGSYNEQFFGPGTRLTVL.